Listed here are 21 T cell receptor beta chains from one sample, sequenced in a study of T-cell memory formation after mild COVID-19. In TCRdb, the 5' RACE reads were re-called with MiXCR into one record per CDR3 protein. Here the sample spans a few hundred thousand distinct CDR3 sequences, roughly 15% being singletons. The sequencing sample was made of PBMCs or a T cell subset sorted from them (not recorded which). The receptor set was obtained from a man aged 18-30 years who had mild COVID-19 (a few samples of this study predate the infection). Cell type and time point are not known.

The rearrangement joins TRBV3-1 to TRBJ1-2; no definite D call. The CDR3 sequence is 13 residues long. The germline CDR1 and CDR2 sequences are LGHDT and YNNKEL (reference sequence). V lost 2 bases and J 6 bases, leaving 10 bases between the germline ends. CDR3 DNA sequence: TGTGCCAGCAGCCAACCCAGTAGGCATGGCTACACCTTC. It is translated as CASSQPSRHGYTF. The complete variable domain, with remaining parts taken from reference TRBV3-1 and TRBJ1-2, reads DTAVSQTPKYLVTQMGNDKSIKCEQNLGHDTMYWYKQDSKKFLKIMFSYNNKELIINETVPNRFSPKSPDKAHLNLHINSLELGDSAVYFCASSQPSRHGYTFGSGTRLTVV.

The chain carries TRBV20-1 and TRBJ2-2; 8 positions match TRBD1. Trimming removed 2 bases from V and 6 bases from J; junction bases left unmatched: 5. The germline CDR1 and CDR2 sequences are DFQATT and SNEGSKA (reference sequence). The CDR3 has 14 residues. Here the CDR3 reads CSARRAGGPGELFF. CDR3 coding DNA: TGCAGTGCTAGAAGGGCAGGGGGCCCCGGGGAGCTGTTTTTT.

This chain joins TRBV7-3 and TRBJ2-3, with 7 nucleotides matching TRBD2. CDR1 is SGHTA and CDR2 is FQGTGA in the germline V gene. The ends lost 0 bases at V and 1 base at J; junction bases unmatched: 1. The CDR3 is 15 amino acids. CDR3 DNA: TGTGCCAGCAGCTTAACTAGCGGGCGCACAGATACGCAGTATTTT. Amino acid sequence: CASSLTSGRTDTQYF.

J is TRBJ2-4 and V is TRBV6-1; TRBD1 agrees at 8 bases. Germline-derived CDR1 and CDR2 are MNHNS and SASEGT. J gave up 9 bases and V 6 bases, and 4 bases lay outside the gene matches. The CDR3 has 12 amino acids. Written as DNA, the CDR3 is TGTGCCAGCAGCCTACAGGGGGGCATTCAGTACTTC. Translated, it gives CASSLQGGIQYF.

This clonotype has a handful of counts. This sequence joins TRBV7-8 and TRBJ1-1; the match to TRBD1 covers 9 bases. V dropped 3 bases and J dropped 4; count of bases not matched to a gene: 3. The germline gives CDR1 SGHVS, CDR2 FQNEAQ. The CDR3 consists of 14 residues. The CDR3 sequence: CASSLGTGLTEAFF. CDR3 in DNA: TGTGCCAGCAGCTTGGGGACAGGGCTCACTGAAGCTTTCTTT.

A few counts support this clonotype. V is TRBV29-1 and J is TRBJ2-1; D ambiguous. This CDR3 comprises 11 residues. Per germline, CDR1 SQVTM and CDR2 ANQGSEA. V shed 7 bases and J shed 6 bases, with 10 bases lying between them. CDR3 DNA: TGCAGCGCCGGCCAGTTCAATGAGCAGTTCTTC. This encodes CSAGQFNEQFF.

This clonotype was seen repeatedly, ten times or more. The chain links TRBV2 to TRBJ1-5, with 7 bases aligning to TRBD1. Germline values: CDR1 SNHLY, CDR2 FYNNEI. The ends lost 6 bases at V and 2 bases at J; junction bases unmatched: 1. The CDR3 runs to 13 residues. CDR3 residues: CASSGTGNQPQHF. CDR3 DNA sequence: TGTGCCAGCAGCGGGACAGGCAATCAGCCCCAGCATTTT.

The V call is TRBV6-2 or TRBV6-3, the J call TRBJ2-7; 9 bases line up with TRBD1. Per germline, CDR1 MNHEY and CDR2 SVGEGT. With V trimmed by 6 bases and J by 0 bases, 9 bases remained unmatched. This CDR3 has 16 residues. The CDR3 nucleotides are TGTGCCAGCAGCCGCCCGGGACAGGGATTCTCCTACGAGCAGTACGTC. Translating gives CASSRPGQGFSYEQYV.

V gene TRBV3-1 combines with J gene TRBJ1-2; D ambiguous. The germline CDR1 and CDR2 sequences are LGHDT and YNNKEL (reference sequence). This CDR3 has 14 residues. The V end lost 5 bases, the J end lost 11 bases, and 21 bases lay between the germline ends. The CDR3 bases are TGTGCCAGCAGCGAGACTGCTGCCCCCGACGGTTACACCTTC. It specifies CASSETAAPDGYTF. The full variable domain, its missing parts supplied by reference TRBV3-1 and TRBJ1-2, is DTAVSQTPKYLVTQMGNDKSIKCEQNLGHDTMYWYKQDSKKFLKIMFSYNNKELIINETVPNRFSPKSPDKAHLNLHINSLELGDSAVYFCASSETAAPDGYTFGSGTRLTVV.

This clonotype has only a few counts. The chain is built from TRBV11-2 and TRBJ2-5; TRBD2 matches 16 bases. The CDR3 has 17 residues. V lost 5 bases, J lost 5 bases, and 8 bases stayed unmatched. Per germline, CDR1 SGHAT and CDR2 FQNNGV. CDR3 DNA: TGTGCCAGCAGCGTCGGGACTAGCGGGGGGGCCAGGGAGACCCAGTACTTC. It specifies CASSVGTSGGARETQYF.

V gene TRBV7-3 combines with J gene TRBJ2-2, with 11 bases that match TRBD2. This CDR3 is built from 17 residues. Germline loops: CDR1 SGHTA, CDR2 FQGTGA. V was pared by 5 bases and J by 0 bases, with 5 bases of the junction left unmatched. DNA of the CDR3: TGTGCCAGCAGCAAACCTAGCGGGGGGACGAACACCGGGGAGCTGTTTTTT. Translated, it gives CASSKPSGGTNTGELFF.

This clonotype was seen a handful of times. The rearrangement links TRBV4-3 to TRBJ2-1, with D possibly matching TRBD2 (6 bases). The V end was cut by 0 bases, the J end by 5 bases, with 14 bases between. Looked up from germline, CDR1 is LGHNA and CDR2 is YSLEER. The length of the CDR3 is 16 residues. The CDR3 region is CASSQDDHGGNNEQFF. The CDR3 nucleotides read TGCGCCAGCAGCCAAGATGATCATGGGGGGAACAATGAGCAGTTCTTC.

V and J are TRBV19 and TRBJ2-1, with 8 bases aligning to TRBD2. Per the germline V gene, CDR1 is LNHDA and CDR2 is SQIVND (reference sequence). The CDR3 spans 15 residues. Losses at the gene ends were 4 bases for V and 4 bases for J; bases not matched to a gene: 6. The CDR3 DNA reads TGTGCCAGTAGTAATAGCGGGGCTTCATACAATGAGCAGTTCTTC. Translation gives CASSNSGASYNEQFF.

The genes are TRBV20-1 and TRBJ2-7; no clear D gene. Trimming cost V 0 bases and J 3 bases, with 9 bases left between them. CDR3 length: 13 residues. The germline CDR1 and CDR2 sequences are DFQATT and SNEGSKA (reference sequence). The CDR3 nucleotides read TGCAGTGCTAGAGAGGCAGGAGTCTACGAGCAGTACGTC. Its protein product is CSAREAGVYEQYV.

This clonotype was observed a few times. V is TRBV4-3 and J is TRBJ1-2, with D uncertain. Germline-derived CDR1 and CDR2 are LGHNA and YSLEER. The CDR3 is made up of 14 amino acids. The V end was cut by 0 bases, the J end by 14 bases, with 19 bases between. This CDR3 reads CASSQDRRYPGLTF. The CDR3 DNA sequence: TGCGCCAGCAGCCAAGATCGAAGATACCCTGGCTTGACCTTC.

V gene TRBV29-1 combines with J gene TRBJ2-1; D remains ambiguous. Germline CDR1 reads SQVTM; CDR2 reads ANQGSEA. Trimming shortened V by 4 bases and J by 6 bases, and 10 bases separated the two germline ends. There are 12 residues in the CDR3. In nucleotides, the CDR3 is TGCAGCGTTGTTTCGGCCGTCAATGAGCAGTTCTTC. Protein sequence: CSVVSAVNEQFF.

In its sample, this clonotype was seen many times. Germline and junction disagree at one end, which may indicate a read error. CDR3 amino acids: CASSLGGTQYF. DNA of the CDR3: TGTGCTAGCAGCTTAGGGGGGACCCAGTACTTC. The chain recombines TRBV7-7 with TRBJ2-5; possibly TRBD1 for D (6 bases). The CDR3 extends over 11 amino acids. Germline V gives CDR1 SSHAT, CDR2 FNYEAQ (reference sequence).

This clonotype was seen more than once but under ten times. This chain's CDR3 is CASRDRGEQYF. CDR3 bases: TGTGCCAGCAGGGACCGAGGGGAGCAGTACTTC. The gene calls are TRBV12-3 or TRBV12-4 and TRBJ2-7; the D gene is possibly TRBD2 (5 bases). V lost 6 bases and J lost 7, with 10 bases in between. The CDR3 consists of 11 residues.

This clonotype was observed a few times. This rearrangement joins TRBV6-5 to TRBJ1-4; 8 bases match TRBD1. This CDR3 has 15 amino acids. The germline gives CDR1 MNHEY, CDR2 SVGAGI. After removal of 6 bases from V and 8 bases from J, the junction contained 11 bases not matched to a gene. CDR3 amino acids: CASRRPGTGEEKLFF. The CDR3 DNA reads TGTGCCAGCAGGCGACCCGGGACAGGCGAGGAAAAACTGTTTTTT.

The CDR3 here is CASSLQHNTEAFF. CDR3 in DNA: TGTGCCAGCTCACTACAGCACAACACTGAAGCTTTCTTT. The chain recombines TRBV18 with TRBJ1-1; D gene ambiguous. The V end lost 4 bases, the J end lost 2 bases, and 8 bases lay between the germline ends. The CDR3 consists of 13 residues. CDR1 and CDR2 (germline): KGHSH, LQKENI.

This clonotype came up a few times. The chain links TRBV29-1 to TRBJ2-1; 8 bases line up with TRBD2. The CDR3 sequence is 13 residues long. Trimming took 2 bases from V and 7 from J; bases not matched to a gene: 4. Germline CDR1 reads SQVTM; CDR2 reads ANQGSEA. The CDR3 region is CSVERTSRNEQFF. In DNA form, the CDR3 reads TGCAGCGTTGAAAGGACTAGCCGTAATGAGCAGTTCTTC.